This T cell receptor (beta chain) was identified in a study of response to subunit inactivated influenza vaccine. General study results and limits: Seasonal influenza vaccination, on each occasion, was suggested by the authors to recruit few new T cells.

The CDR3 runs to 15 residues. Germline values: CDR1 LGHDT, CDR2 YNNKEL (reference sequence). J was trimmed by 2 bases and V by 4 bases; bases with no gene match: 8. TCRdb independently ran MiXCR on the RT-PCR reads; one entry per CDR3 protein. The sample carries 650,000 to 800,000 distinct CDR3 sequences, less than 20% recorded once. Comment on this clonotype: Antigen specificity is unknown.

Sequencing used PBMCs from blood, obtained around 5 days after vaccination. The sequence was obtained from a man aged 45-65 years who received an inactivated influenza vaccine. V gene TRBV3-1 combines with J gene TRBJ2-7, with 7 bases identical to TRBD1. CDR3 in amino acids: CASSLSLGQAYEQYF. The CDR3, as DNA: TGTGCCAGCAGCCTTTCACTAGGACAGGCCTACGAGCAGTACTTC.